The 5 T cell receptor beta chains reported below all come from one sample, sequenced in a study of blood T cell repertoires in COVID-19. Sequencing used immunoSEQ multiplex PCR; TCRdb keeps in-frame clones, though not all of them. The sample records some 220,000 clones, around 81% being singletons. The sample taken for sequencing was peripheral blood. The receptors were sampled from a woman aged 70 to 79 with acute or convalescent COVID-19.

The sample holds a few counts of this clone. The chain combines TRBV6-1 with TRBJ1-5; D is uncertain. Trimming removed 5 bases from V and 9 bases from J, with 14 bases in between. This CDR3 is built from 13 residues. Germline V gene sequence: CDR1 MNHNS, CDR2 SASEGT. CDR3 bases: TGTGCCAGCAGTCTTATGGGCGTCGCGCCCCAGCATTTT. Its translation is CASSLMGVAPQHF.

This clone occurred once. CDR3 residues: CASSRSSGEETQYF. In DNA form, the CDR3 reads TGCGCCAGCAGTCGGTCTAGCGGGGAAGAGACCCAGTACTTC. The chain uses TRBV5-1 and TRBJ2-5; 9 bases align to TRBD2. The CDR3 has 14 amino acids. From germline, CDR1 is SGHRS and CDR2 YFSETQ. Trimming took 5 bases from V and 3 from J; bases not matched to a gene: 5.

This clone appeared once. V usage is TRBV3-1 (or the pseudogene TRBV3-2) and J usage is TRBJ2-2; 7 bases fit TRBD1. CDR3 length: 14 amino acids. V shed 4 bases and J 5 bases; nucleotides not matched to a gene: 4. In germline, CDR1 is LGHDT, CDR2 YNNKEL (reference sequence). CDR3 bases: TGTGCCAGCAGCCCCCGGGACAGTACCGGGGAGCTGTTTTTT. Protein sequence: CASSPRDSTGELFF.

There are a few counts of this clone. The chain carries TRBV5-8 and TRBJ2-5; TRBD2 is a possible D gene (6 bases). The CDR3 loop spans 16 amino acids. V was shortened by 3 bases and J by 2 bases, with 17 bases between the two germline ends. The germline V gene encodes CDR1 SGHTS and CDR2 YDEGEE. The CDR3 loop reads CASSWRGRTGQETQYF. DNA for the CDR3: TGTGCCAGCAGCTGGAGGGGCCGGACGGGACAAGAGACCCAGTACTTC.

The chain uses TRBV6-6 and TRBJ2-7; no clear D gene. The germline gives CDR1 MNHNY, CDR2 SVGAGI (reference sequence). V was trimmed by 2 bases and J by 12 bases, leaving 14 bases between them. This CDR3 has 12 amino acids. CDR3 DNA: TGTGCCAGCAGTTACGGCAGTGAATCACCGTACGTC. This translates into CASSYGSESPYV.